The sequence of this T cell receptor (beta chain) was determined in a study of T cells in women clearing cervical HPV infection. Study information: Controls were women whose single incident HPV16 infection cleared within 12 months without precancer or cancer. Only a few women had HLA typing results available. The study, taken as a whole, reports: T-cell numbers per sample were unknown and may explain richness differences.

Repertoires were generated with immunoSEQ multiplex PCR, while TCRdb's copy carries only in-frame clones and drops some. The sample totals 15,000 to 20,000 clones. A word on this clone: As yet, its antigen is unknown. The read terminates 3 residues ahead of where the CDR3 ends, so the germline J gene completes it.

Cervical HPV DNA detected by MY09/MY11 PCR, typed by dot-blot. From germline, CDR1 is LNHDA and CDR2 SQIVND (reference sequence). The CDR3 runs 15 residues. V trimming: 5 bases; J trimming: 3 bases; junction bases outside the gene matches: 9. This sequence joins TRBV19 and TRBJ2-5; 7 positions match TRBD1. The sample comprised blood buffy coat. The sequence came from a woman aged 18 to 69 with a cervical HPV16 infection that either progressed to CIN3+ or cleared (not recorded which). CDR3 bases read: TGTGCCAGTAGTCCCCCCCAGGGACAGAAAGAGACC. Its translation: CASSPPQGQKET. The entire CDR3 reads CASSPPQGQKETQYF.